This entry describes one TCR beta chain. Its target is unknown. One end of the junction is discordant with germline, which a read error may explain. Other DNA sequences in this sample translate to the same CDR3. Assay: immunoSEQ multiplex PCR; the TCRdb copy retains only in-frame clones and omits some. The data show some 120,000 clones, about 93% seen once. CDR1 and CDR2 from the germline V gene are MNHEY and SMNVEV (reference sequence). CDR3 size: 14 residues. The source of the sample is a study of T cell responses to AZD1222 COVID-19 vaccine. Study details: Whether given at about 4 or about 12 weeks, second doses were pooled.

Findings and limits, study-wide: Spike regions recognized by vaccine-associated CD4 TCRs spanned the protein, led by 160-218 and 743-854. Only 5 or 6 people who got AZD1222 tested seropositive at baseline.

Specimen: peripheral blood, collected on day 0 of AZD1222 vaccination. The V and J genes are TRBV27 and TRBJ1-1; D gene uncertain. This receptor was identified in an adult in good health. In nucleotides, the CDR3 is TGTGCCAGCAGTTCCATCCAGCGGAACACTGAGGCTTTCTTT. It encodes CASSSIQRNTEAFF.